This entry concerns a single T cell receptor beta chain. The CDR3 extends over 17 amino acids. V dropped 0 bases and J dropped 7 bases, with 19 bases sitting between them. Germline-derived CDR1 and CDR2 are WNHNN and SYGVQD (reference sequence). The sample is drawn from a study of blood T cell repertoires in COVID-19. Study context: Samples came from the United States, Italy and Spain, spanning acute and convalescent COVID-19. The cDNA or gDNA used as material had been derived from T cells, B-cell-depleted T cells, or PBMCs.

Authors' analysis steps: Reference gene primer amplification in the assay estimated nucleated cell counts. The data were produced by immunoSEQ multiplex PCR, yet TCRdb's version contains in-frame clones alone and is incomplete. V and J calls and clone size come straight from that table; D and trimming were deduced from the DNA. The table has approximately 250,000 clones, roughly 88% seen once. This receptor was taken from a woman over 75 with COVID-19, enrolled during active disease. Sequencing input: peripheral blood. This chain uses TRBV10-1 with TRBJ2-1; TRBD1 might be the D (5 bases). The CDR3 is CASSESNVAGKENEQFF. In DNA, the CDR3 is TGCGCCAGCAGTGAGTCGAATGTGGCAGGGAAGGAGAATGAGCAGTTCTTC.